This T cell receptor (beta chain) is drawn from a study of cytomegalovirus exposure and HLA in healthy donors. Use of 60 Vbeta and 13 Jbeta primers characterized the PCR. The data were produced by immunoSEQ multiplex PCR, yet TCRdb's version contains in-frame clones alone and is incomplete. This sample has over 50,000 clones, with under 85% found just once. Trimming cost V 4 bases and J 7 bases; bases outside gene matches: 11. CDR3 length: 16 amino acids. The germline V gene has CDR1 SGHNT and CDR2 YYREEE (reference sequence). The TCR sequence derives from a man aged 50-59 years in good health and CMV-seropositive. The rearrangement links TRBV5-4 to TRBJ1-6; 7 positions agree with TRBD1. Sample: PBMCs. Here the CDR3 reads CASSNVGTAQNSPLHF. The CDR3, as DNA: TGTGCCAGCAGCAACGTAGGGACAGCTCAAAATTCACCCCTCCACTTT.